This entry lists 2 T cell receptor beta chains sequenced from one sample in a study of cytomegalovirus exposure and HLA in healthy donors. Profiling relied on immunoSEQ multiplex PCR, and the TCRdb table lists in-frame clones only, not all of them. The sample lists about 150,000 clones, around nine tenths occurring once. Sequences were obtained from PBMCs. The receptors derive from a man in his late teens or twenties in good health and CMV-seropositive.

The chain links TRBV5-6 to TRBJ2-5, with 14 bases that match TRBD2. CDR1 and CDR2 (germline): SGHDT, YYEEEE. The CDR3 sequence is 18 residues long. V shed 5 bases, J shed 5 bases, and the junction held 14 bases outside the gene matches. DNA for the CDR3: TGTGCCAGCAGGGGCGGGGGTTCCGGGACTAGCGGGAGTGAGACCCAGTACTTC. As protein: CASRGGGSGTSGSETQYF.

The chain joins TRBV6-6 to TRBJ2-1; maybe TRBD1 (6 bases). The CDR3 totals 13 residues. CDR1 and CDR2 (germline): MNHNY, SVGAGI (reference sequence). Trimming cost V 4 bases and J 7 bases, with 11 bases left between them. CDR3 loop: CASSWTVLNEQFF. The CDR3 region has the DNA TGTGCCAGCAGTTGGACAGTTTTAAATGAGCAGTTCTTC.